This TCR beta chain was sequenced during a study of blood T cell repertoires in COVID-19. The wider study: The cDNA or gDNA used as material had been derived from T cells, B-cell-depleted T cells, or PBMCs.

In the original processing: Counts of nucleated cells, estimated from reference gene primer amplification, were obtained. Sequencing used immunoSEQ multiplex PCR; TCRdb keeps in-frame clones, though not all of them. The V and J calls and the clone size are those of that table, but D and trimming were determined from the DNA. In the table there are about 69,000 clones, about four fifths of which are singletons. CDR1 and CDR2 from the germline V gene are SGHDT and YYEEEE. The CDR3 has 17 amino acids. After removal of 1 base from V and 2 bases from J, the junction contained 11 bases not matched to a gene. This clone was detected only a few times.

The sequencing input was peripheral blood. The rearrangement links TRBV5-6 to TRBJ2-7, with 8 nucleotides matching TRBD2. The receptor's source is a man aged 50 to 60 with COVID-19, enrolled during active disease. The CDR3 nucleotides are TGTGCCAGCAGCTTGAGGTTGCAAGCGGGGGAGACCTACGAGCAGTACTTC. It specifies CASSLRLQAGETYEQYF.